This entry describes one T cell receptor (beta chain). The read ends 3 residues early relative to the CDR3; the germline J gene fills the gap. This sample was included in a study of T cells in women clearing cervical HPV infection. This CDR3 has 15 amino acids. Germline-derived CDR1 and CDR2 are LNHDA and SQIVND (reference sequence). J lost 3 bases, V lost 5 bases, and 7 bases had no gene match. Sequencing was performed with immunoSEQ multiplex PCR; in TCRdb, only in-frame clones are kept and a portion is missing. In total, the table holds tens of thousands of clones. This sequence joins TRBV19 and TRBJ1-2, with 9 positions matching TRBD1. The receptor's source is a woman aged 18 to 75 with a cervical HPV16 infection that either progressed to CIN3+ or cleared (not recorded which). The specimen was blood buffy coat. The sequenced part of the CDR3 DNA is TGTGCCAGTAGTTCCGGACAGGGGATTGACTATGGC. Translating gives CASSSGQGIDYG. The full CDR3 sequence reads CASSSGQGIDYGYTF.